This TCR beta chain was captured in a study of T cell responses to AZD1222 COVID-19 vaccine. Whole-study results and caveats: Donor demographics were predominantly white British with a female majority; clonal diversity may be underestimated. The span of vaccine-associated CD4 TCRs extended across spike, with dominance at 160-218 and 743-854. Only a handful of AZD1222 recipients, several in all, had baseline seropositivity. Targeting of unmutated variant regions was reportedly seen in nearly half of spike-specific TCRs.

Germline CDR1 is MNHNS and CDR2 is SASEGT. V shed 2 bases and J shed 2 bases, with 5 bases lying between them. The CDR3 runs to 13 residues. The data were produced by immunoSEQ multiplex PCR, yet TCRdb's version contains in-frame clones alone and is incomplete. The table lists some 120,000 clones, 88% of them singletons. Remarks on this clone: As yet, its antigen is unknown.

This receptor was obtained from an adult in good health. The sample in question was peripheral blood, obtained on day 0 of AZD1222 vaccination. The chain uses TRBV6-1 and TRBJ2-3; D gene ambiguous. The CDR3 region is CASSEHITDTQYF. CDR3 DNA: TGTGCCAGCAGTGAACACATCACAGATACGCAGTATTTT.